The 2 T cell receptor beta chains below come from one sample, sequenced in a study of blood T cell repertoires in COVID-19. Here immunoSEQ multiplex PCR was the method, and the copy in TCRdb shows in-frame clones only, minus some. Of 98,000 or so clones listed, about 80% are singletons. Sequenced sample: peripheral blood. The receptors come from a man aged 55 to 69 with acute or convalescent COVID-19.

V gene TRBV5-4 combines with J gene TRBJ2-2, with no clear D. Per germline, CDR1 SGHNT and CDR2 YYREEE (reference sequence). The CDR3 contains 14 residues. Trimming pared 1 base from V and 4 bases from J, leaving 8 bases between. The CDR3 bases are TGTGCCAGCAGCTTGTTGGCTCGCACCGGGGAGCTGTTTTTT. Amino acid sequence: CASSLLARTGELFF.

This clone was seen only once. V and J are TRBV19 and TRBJ1-5, with TRBD1 identical over 8 bases. The length of the CDR3 is 15 residues. Unmatched junction bases numbered 6, after V lost 1 base and J lost 7 bases. From germline, CDR1 is LNHDA and CDR2 SQIVND (reference sequence). The CDR3 region is CASSIGTGTIQPQHF. CDR3 DNA sequence: TGTGCCAGTAGTATAGGGACAGGGACGATACAGCCCCAGCATTTT.